The T cell receptor beta chain under discussion was sequenced for a study of regulatory T cells in long-lasting Graves disease. V shed 0 bases, J shed 6 bases, and the junction held 15 bases outside the gene matches. Per germline, CDR1 SGHVS and CDR2 FQNEAQ. CDR3 length: 19 residues. Noted time point: persistent/refractory GD, antithyroid drugs over 5 years with positive TRAb. TCR sequences were obtained from RNA taken from PBMCs. This clonotype has only a few counts. HTBI primers from iRepertoire and Arm-PCR of CDR3 regions yielded the TCR beta libraries. In TCRdb, the multiplex PCR reads were re-called with MiXCR into one record per CDR3 protein. This sample has roughly 430,000 distinct CDR3 sequences; roughly 21% occur once, and the top ten carry over 11%.

The input for sequencing was peripheral blood mononuclear cells (PBMCs), taken when the disease was refractory, from a patient treated with antithyroid drugs. The source is a female donor with Graves disease. This chain joins TRBV7-8 and TRBJ2-2; 8 nucleotides line up with TRBD1. The CDR3 reads CASSLAERGTGPNAGELFF. In DNA form, the CDR3 reads TGTGCCAGCAGCTTAGCGGAAAGAGGGACAGGACCCAATGCCGGGGAGCTGTTTTTT.